The 10 T cell receptor beta chains listed next were all sequenced from one sample in a study of OX40 agonist ivuxolimab in advanced cancers. TCRdb's copy holds only in-frame clones and misses some; the assay was immunoSEQ multiplex PCR. The data hold roughly 77,000 clones, with about 90% observed a single time. Here the sequenced sample was CD4+ or CD8+ T cells sorted from blood, taken in a trial of the OX40 agonist ivuxolimab. These receptors originate from an adult with an advanced solid tumor such as melanoma, head and neck, liver or kidney cancer.

The V and J genes are TRBV5-6 and TRBJ1-2; D not resolved. Trimming took off 2 bases at V and 0 bases at J, with 11 bases between the two ends. This CDR3 contains 15 residues. Per the germline V gene, CDR1 is SGHDT and CDR2 is YYEEEE. The CDR3 here is CASSFATTTNYGYTF. CDR3 coding DNA: TGTGCCAGCAGCTTTGCAACGACAACTAACTATGGCTACACCTTC.

This chain uses TRBV6-5 with TRBJ1-2, with D unresolved. CDR1 is MNHEY and CDR2 is SVGAGI in the germline V gene. The ends were cut back, 0 bases at V and 7 bases at J, with 9 bases in the middle. The CDR3 spans 13 residues. The CDR3: CASSYSKGVGYTF. The CDR3 DNA follows: TGTGCCAGCAGTTACTCGAAAGGAGTTGGCTACACCTTC.

The chain recombines TRBV13 with TRBJ1-2, with D unclear. Looked up from germline, CDR1 is PRHDT and CDR2 is FYEKMQ (reference sequence). The V and J ends lost 0 bases and 6 bases respectively, with 5 bases between them. This CDR3 contains 12 residues. The CDR3 region has the DNA TGTGCCAGCAGCTTAGGATCTCATGGCTACACCTTC. Amino acid sequence: CASSLGSHGYTF.

Written as DNA, the CDR3 is TGTGCCTGGAGACGGGAATATAATTCACCCCTCCACTTT. It translates to CAWRREYNSPLHF. The chain has TRBV30 and TRBJ1-6; D not resolved. Germline CDR1 and CDR2: GTSNPN and SVGIG (reference sequence). The CDR3 length is 13 residues. The ends were cut back, 3 bases at V and 4 bases at J, with 7 bases in the middle.

The chain recombines TRBV19 with TRBJ1-2; TRBD1 matches at 7 bases. With 2 bases clipped from V and 7 bases from J, the junction kept 7 bases outside the gene matches. Looked up from germline, CDR1 is LNHDA and CDR2 is SQIVND (reference sequence). The CDR3 has 14 residues. The CDR3 DNA reads as TGTGCCAGTAGTATAACAGGGGTTTACGGTGGCTACACCTTC. This encodes CASSITGVYGGYTF.

The rearrangement uses TRBV11-3 and TRBJ2-1; 8 nucleotides line up with TRBD2. The germline gives CDR1 SGHNT, CDR2 YENEEA. V shed 4 bases, J shed 7 bases, and the junction held 9 bases outside the gene matches. The CDR3 is 15 amino acids. The CDR3 DNA is TGTGCCAGCAGCTCGGGACGGGGGGGCGGAAATGAGCAGTTCTTC. As protein: CASSSGRGGGNEQFF.

The genes are TRBV14 and TRBJ2-6; D uncertain. V shed 5 bases and J shed 1 base, with 6 bases lying between them. The CDR3 spans 14 residues. CDR1 is SGHDN and CDR2 is FVKESK in the germline V gene. The chain's CDR3 is CASSVVSGANVLTF. Written as DNA, the CDR3 is TGTGCCAGCAGCGTAGTGTCTGGGGCCAACGTCCTGACTTTC.

This chain connects TRBV5-1 to TRBJ2-3; 9 positions agree with TRBD1. Trimming at V came to 4 bases and at J to 13 bases, leaving 7 bases not matched to a gene. The CDR3 length is 12 residues. Germline V gene data show CDR1 as SGHRS and CDR2 as YFSETQ. The CDR3 region has the DNA TGCGCCAGCAGCGGAACAGGGGGCCCGGAGTATTTT. Amino acids: CASSGTGGPEYF.

The chain uses TRBV7-2 and TRBJ2-5; TRBD2 matches at 11 bases. The CDR3 contains 16 residues. Germline-derived CDR1 and CDR2 are SGHTA and FQGNSA. V shed 4 bases, J shed 5 bases, and the junction held 9 bases outside the gene matches. CDR3 region: CASSSQRLAGSETQYF. The CDR3 DNA sequence: TGTGCCAGCAGCTCCCAACGACTAGCGGGGTCTGAGACCCAGTACTTC.

The rearrangement joins TRBV4-3 to TRBJ2-4; D is undetermined. This CDR3 region has 16 residues. Germline values: CDR1 LGHNA, CDR2 YSLEER. V shed 0 bases and J shed 7 bases, with 16 bases lying between them. The CDR3 DNA reads as TGCGCCAGCAGCCAAGATAAAGGTCTCAGATGGAACATTCAGTACTTC. Encoded protein: CASSQDKGLRWNIQYF.